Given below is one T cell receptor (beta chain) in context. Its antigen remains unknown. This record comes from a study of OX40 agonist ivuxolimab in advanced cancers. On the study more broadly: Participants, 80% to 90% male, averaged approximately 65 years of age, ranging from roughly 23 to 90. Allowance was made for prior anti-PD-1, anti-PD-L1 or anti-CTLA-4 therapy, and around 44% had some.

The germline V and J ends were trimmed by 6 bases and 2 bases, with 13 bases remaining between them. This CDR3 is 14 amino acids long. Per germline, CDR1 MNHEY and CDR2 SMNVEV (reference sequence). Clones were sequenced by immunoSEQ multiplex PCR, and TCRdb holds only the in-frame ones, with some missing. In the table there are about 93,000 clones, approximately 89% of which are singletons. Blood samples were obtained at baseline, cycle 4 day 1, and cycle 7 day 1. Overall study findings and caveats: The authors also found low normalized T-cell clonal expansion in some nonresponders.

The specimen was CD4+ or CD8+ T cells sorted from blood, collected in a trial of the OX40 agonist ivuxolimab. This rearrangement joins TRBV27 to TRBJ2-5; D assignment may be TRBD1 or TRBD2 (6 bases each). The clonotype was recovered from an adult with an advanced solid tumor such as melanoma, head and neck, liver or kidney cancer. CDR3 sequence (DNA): TGTGCCAGCAGGCGGGACACCATACAAGAGACCCAGTACTTC. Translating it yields CASRRDTIQETQYF.